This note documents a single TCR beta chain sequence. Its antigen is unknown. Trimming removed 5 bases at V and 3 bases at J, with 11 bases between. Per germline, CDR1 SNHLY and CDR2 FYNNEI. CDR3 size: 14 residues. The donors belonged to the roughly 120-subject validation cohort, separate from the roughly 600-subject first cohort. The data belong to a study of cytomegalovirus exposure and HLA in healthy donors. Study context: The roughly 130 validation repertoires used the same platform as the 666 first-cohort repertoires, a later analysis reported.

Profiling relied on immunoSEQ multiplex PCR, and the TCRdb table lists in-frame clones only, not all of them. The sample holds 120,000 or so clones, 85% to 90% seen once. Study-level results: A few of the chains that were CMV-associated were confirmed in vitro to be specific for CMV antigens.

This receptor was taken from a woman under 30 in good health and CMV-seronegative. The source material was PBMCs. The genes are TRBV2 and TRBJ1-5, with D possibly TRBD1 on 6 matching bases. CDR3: CASSRDRINQPQHF. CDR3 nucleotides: TGTGCCAGCAGTCGAGACAGGATCAATCAGCCCCAGCATTTT.